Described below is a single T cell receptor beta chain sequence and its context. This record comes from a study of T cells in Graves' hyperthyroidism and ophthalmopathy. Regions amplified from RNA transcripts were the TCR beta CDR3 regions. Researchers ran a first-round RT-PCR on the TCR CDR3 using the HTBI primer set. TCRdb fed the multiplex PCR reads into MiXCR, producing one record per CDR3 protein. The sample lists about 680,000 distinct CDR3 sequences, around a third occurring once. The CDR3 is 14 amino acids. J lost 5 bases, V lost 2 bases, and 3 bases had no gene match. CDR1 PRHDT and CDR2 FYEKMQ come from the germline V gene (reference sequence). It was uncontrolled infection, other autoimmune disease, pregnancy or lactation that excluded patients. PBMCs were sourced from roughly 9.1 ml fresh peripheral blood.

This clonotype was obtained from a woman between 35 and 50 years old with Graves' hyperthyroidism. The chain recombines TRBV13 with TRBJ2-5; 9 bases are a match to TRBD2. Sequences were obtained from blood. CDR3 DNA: TGTGCCAGCAGCTTACAGAGCGGGAGGGAGACCCAGTACTTC. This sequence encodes CASSLQSGRETQYF.